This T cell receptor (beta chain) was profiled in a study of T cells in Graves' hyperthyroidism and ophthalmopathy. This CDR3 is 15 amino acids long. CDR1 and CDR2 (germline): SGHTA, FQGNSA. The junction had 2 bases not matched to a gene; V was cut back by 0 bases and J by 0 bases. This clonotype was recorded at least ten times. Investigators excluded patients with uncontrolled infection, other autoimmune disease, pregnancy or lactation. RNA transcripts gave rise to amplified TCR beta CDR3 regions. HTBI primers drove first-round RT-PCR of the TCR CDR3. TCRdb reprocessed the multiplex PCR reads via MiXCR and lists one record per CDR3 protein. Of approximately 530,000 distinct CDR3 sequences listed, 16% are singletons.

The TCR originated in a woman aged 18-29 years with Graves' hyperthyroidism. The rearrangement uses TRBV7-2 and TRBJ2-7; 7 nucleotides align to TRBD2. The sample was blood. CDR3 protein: CASSLALAVSYEQYF. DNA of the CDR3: TGTGCCAGCAGCTTAGCCCTAGCGGTCTCCTACGAGCAGTACTTC. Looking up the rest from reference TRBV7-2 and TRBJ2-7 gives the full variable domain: GAGVSQSPSNKVTEKGKDVELRCDPISGHTALYWYRQSLGQGLEFLIYFQGNSAPDKSGLPSDRFSAERTGGSVSTLTIQRTQQEDSAVYLCASSLALAVSYEQYFGPGTRLTVT.